This T cell receptor (beta chain) was sequenced in a study of cytomegalovirus exposure and HLA in healthy donors. Points from the study as a whole: In a later analysis, HLA-C alleles had the fewest associated TCRs, DRB1 alleles the most. As a later analysis showed, a missense DCLRE1C variant was linked to trimming of TCR beta V- and J-genes.

Notes on this clone: The antigen remains undetermined.

The germline gives CDR1 MGHRA, CDR2 YSYEKL. J gave up 10 bases and V 2 bases, and 13 bases lay outside the gene matches. There are 16 residues in the CDR3. PCR employed 60 Vbeta and 13 Jbeta primers. The data were produced by immunoSEQ multiplex PCR, yet TCRdb's version contains in-frame clones alone and is incomplete. There are 150,000 to 200,000 clones in the sample; about three quarters occur only once, and approximately 3% lies in the top ten. The sequenced sample consisted of PBMCs. The receptor was isolated from a middle-aged woman in good health and CMV-seronegative. The genes are TRBV4-1 and TRBJ2-2; 7 nucleotides agree with TRBD2. The CDR3 is CASSQFTRGGAEELFF. The CDR3 coding sequence is TGCGCCAGCAGCCAATTTACCCGGGGAGGGGCAGAGGAGCTGTTTTTT.